Below, 9 T cell receptor beta chains from the same sample are listed, as sequenced in a study of T cell clones after liver transplantation. Sequencing was performed with immunoSEQ multiplex PCR; in TCRdb, only in-frame clones are kept and a portion is missing. This repertoire shows fewer than 85,000 clones, 75% to 90% found once; its top ten account for roughly 0.87%. The sample here was CD4+ T cells from blood, taken 12 months after liver transplant. The receptors shown here come from a human patient who received a liver transplant. A share of the T cells may be of graft donor origin.

On this clone: Other DNA sequences in the same sample also yield this CDR3. CDR3 sequence reads: CASSAGTSGRNEQFF. DNA of the CDR3: TGTGCCAGCAGCGCGGGGACTAGCGGGAGAAATGAGCAGTTCTTC. The gene calls are TRBV9 and TRBJ2-1; TRBD2 matches at 14 bases. V shed 3 bases and J 7 bases; nucleotides not matched to a gene: 3. The germline gives CDR1 SGDLS, CDR2 YYNGEE. This CDR3 region has 15 residues.

This chain uses TRBV2 with TRBJ2-2; 7 bases agree with TRBD1. This CDR3 is built from 15 residues. V trimming: 6 bases; J trimming: 2 bases; junction bases outside the gene matches: 6. CDR1 is SNHLY, CDR2 FYNNEI, per germline. The CDR3 sequence is CASSGTAINTGELFF. In DNA, the CDR3 is TGTGCCAGCAGCGGGACAGCCATTAACACCGGGGAGCTGTTTTTT.

The chain has TRBV9 and TRBJ2-7; 12 positions agree with TRBD1. In germline, CDR1 is SGDLS, CDR2 YYNGEE. The CDR3 has 15 amino acids. Unmatched junction bases numbered 0, after V lost 0 bases and J lost 2 bases. CDR3 sequence reads: CASSVGDRGPYEQYF. The CDR3 DNA is TGTGCCAGCAGCGTAGGGGACAGGGGGCCCTACGAGCAGTACTTC.

The gene calls are TRBV28 and TRBJ1-2, with 8 nucleotides matching TRBD1. The CDR3 totals 14 residues. The V gene end was trimmed by 4 bases and the J gene end by 8 bases; junction bases not matched to a gene: 9. Germline assignment: CDR1 MDHEN and CDR2 SYDVKM. The chain's CDR3 is CASSSGGVEEGYTF. The CDR3 DNA is TGTGCCAGCAGTTCAGGGGGCGTGGAAGAAGGCTACACCTTC.

The J gene is TRBJ2-1, the V gene TRBV19; D remains unclear. This CDR3 contains 15 residues. The V end was cut by 0 bases, the J end by 14 bases, with 20 bases between. Per the germline V gene, CDR1 is LNHDA and CDR2 is SQIVND (reference sequence). The CDR3 nucleotides read TGTGCCAGTAGTATAGATTCCCAGACTTTGATGTCGGAGTTCTTC. It translates to CASSIDSQTLMSEFF.

The CDR3: CASSLRRGTSTGNTIYF. Here the CDR3 DNA reads TGTGCCAGCAGCTTAAGGAGGGGGACATCCACTGGAAACACCATATATTTT. The V and J genes are TRBV7-9 and TRBJ1-3; weak D call: TRBD1 (6 bases). The CDR3 is 17 residues long. V lost 2 bases, J lost 2 bases, and 16 bases lay in between. Germline V gene data show CDR1 as SEHNR and CDR2 as FQNEAQ (reference sequence).

The chain recombines TRBV30 with TRBJ2-3; no definite D call. Trimming cost V 3 bases and J 1 base, with 20 bases left between them. The CDR3 runs to 17 residues. Germline values: CDR1 GTSNPN, CDR2 SVGIG (reference sequence). The CDR3 DNA sequence: TGTGCCTGGAGCCGCTTGTTTGCGAGAGAGGGCACAGATACGCAGTATTTT. Its translation is CAWSRLFAREGTDTQYF.

This clone showed up just once. Other DNA sequences in the same sample also yield this CDR3. The chain is built from TRBV9 and TRBJ2-2; D uncertain. V was shortened by 0 bases and J by 2 bases, with 2 bases between the two germline ends. The CDR3 contains 13 residues. Germline V lookup: CDR1 SGDLS, CDR2 YYNGEE. The CDR3: CASSVDNTGELFF. CDR3 nucleotide sequence: TGTGCCAGCAGCGTAGACAACACCGGGGAGCTGTTTTTT.

CDR3 residues: CASSSPSSMGDFVVAYEQYF. The CDR3 coding sequence is TGTGCCAGCAGCTCACCCTCATCGATGGGAGACTTCGTGGTGGCCTACGAGCAGTACTTC. The chain joins TRBV7-3 to TRBJ2-7; a weak D match, TRBD2 (5 bases). V shed 4 bases and J shed 2 bases, with 30 bases lying between them. The CDR3 length is 20 residues. Per germline, CDR1 SGHTA and CDR2 FQGTGA. The whole variable domain, remainder taken from reference TRBV7-3 and TRBJ2-7, is GAGVSQTPSNKVTEKGKYVELRCDPISGHTALYWYRQSLGQGPEFLIYFQGTGAADDSGLPNDRFFAVRPEGSVSTLKIQRTERGDSAVYLCASSSPSSMGDFVVAYEQYFGPGTRLTVT.